Here is one T cell receptor (beta chain) with its context. The data are from a study of blood T cell repertoires in COVID-19. Study background: Acute and convalescent COVID-19 specimens originated in the United States, Italy and Spain. Sources were T cells, B-cell-depleted T cells, or PBMCs; the material itself was cDNA or gDNA.

Per germline, CDR1 LGHNA and CDR2 YNFKEQ. The CDR3 length is 15 residues. V gave up 3 bases and J gave up 3 bases; unmatched junction bases: 1. As originally analysed: Amplification from reference gene primers served as the basis for estimated nucleated cell counts. Sequencing used immunoSEQ multiplex PCR; TCRdb keeps in-frame clones, though not all of them. From that table come the V and J calls and clone size; the DNA was used to work out D and trimming. Of just under 85,000 clones detected, around four fifths appear once; the ten largest clones hold about a sixth. Specimen: peripheral blood. The chain employs TRBV4-2 and TRBJ2-7; 14 bases line up with TRBD2. The clonotype was recovered from a woman in her sixties or seventies with acute or convalescent COVID-19. CDR3 amino acids: CASSQGLAGDYEQYF. CDR3 nucleotides: TGTGCCAGCAGCCAGGGACTAGCGGGAGACTACGAGCAGTACTTC.